Each of the 27 T cell receptor beta chains below was sequenced from the same sample in a study of T-cell memory formation after mild COVID-19. TCRdb itself ran the 5' RACE reads through MiXCR, one entry per CDR3 protein. The sample carries about 55,000 distinct CDR3 sequences, 9% to 9.5% recorded once. Sequencing input: PBMCs or a T cell subset sorted from them (not recorded which). The receptors shown here come from a man between 18 and 35 years old who had mild COVID-19 (a few samples of this study predate the infection). Cell type and time point are not known.

This clonotype was seen a few times. V gene TRBV5-1 combines with J gene TRBJ1-1; D is perhaps TRBD1 (6 bases). Trimming cost V 3 bases and J 4 bases, with 19 bases left between them. Germline CDR1 reads SGHRS; CDR2 reads YFSETQ. This CDR3 contains 16 residues. CDR3 protein: CASSSDLLGGSTEAFF. As DNA, the CDR3 is TGCGCCAGCAGCTCTGACCTCCTAGGGGGGAGCACTGAAGCTTTCTTT.

This clonotype appeared a few times. The chain uses TRBV6-5 and TRBJ2-7; weak D call: TRBD2 (7 bases). V was clipped by 6 bases and J by 7 bases, with 19 bases between them. Germline CDR1 reads MNHEY; CDR2 reads SVGAGI. This CDR3 is built from 14 residues. The DNA of the CDR3 is TGTGCCAGCAGGGGGGGGCTTAGTAATTTAGAGCAGTACTTC. This sequence encodes CASRGGLSNLEQYF.

In this sample, this clonotype turned up a few times. Because the CDR3's place on the DNA is in doubt, the DNA is left out and the CDR3 is given as listed by TCRdb. The chain couples TRBV6-6 to TRBJ1-1; TRBD1 reflects the table's D call only, with no check against the DNA. The CDR3 is made up of 14 amino acids, end residues included. CDR1 and CDR2 (germline): MNHNY, SVGAGI (reference sequence). The CDR3 spells CASSSSRQGGSAFF.

This clonotype appeared a few times. The chain recombines TRBV20-1 with TRBJ2-4, with no clear D. Germline assignment: CDR1 DFQATT and CDR2 SNEGSKA (reference sequence). The V and J ends lost 1 base and 1 base respectively, with 5 bases between them. The CDR3 is 13 amino acids. The CDR3 here is CSARVGAKNIQYF. As DNA, the CDR3 is TGCAGTGCTAGAGTTGGGGCCAAAAACATTCAGTACTTC.

This clonotype occurred a few times. The V gene is TRBV4-3, the J gene TRBJ1-2, with D uncertain. The CDR3 length is 14 residues. V gave up 2 bases and J gave up 8 bases, with 15 bases separating them. Per germline, CDR1 LGHNA and CDR2 YSLEER. The CDR3 reads CASSQQADTQGYTF. CDR3 in DNA: TGCGCCAGCAGCCAACAGGCTGATACCCAGGGCTACACCTTC.

The gene calls are TRBV23-1 and TRBJ1-2; a possible D gene is TRBD1 (5 bases). TRBV23-1 is labeled an ORF, and its function is uncertain. The V end lost 6 bases, the J end lost 6 bases, and 11 bases lay between the germline ends. CDR3 length: 12 residues. The CDR3 nucleotides read TGCGCCAGCAGGCCCAGGGTCCATGGCTACACCTTC. Protein sequence: CASRPRVHGYTF.

V is TRBV27 and J is TRBJ1-4; possibly TRBD1 for D (5 bases). CDR1 and CDR2 from the germline V gene are MNHEY and SMNVEV (reference sequence). V was pared by 5 bases and J by 3 bases, with 7 bases between. The CDR3 is made up of 13 amino acids. CDR3 coding DNA: TGTGCCAGCAGTCGGGGGTCTAATGAAAAACTGTTTTTT. As protein: CASSRGSNEKLFF. The variable domain in full, completed from reference TRBV27 and TRBJ1-4, reads EAQVTQNPRYLITVTGKKLTVTCSQNMNHEYMSWYRQDPGLGLRQIYYSMNVEVTDKGDVPEGYKVSRKEKRNFPLILESPSPNQTSLYFCASSRGSNEKLFFGSGTQLSVL.

The rearrangement links TRBV5-1 to TRBJ2-6, with D possibly being TRBD1 (5 bases). Germline-derived CDR1 and CDR2 are SGHRS and YFSETQ. V shed 1 base and J shed 0 bases, with 5 bases lying between them. This CDR3 contains 15 residues. CDR3 amino acids: CASSLTGSGANVLTF. The CDR3 region has the DNA TGCGCCAGCAGCTTGACAGGCTCTGGGGCCAACGTCCTGACTTTC. Drawing the rest from reference TRBV5-1 and TRBJ2-6, the complete variable domain is KAGVTQTPRYLIKTRGQQVTLSCSPISGHRSVSWYQQTPGQGLQFLFEYFSETQRNKGNFPGRFSGRQFSNSRSEMNVSTLELGDSALYLCASSLTGSGANVLTFGAGSRLTVL.

This clonotype came up a few times. The V and J genes are TRBV7-2 and TRBJ2-7; 9 bases align to TRBD2. The V gene's germline CDR1 is SGHTA and CDR2 FQGNSA. This CDR3 is 12 amino acids long. Trimming removed 6 bases from V and 6 bases from J; junction bases left unmatched: 3. The CDR3 DNA is TGTGCCAGCAGTGCTAGCGGGGCCGAGCAGTACGTC. Protein sequence: CASSASGAEQYV.

The table lists this clonotype with a few counts. The CDR3 nucleotides are TGTGCCAGCAGCCCTACGCCAGTCAACTATGGCTACACCTTC. This gives the protein CASSPTPVNYGYTF. The chain carries TRBV28 and TRBJ1-2; D gene unclear. Germline V lookup: CDR1 MDHEN, CDR2 SYDVKM. V lost 6 bases, J lost 2 bases, and 13 bases lay in between. The CDR3 has 14 residues.

In this sample, this clonotype turned up many times. The chain employs TRBV12-3 or TRBV12-4 and TRBJ2-7; D is perhaps TRBD1 (6 bases). With 2 bases removed from V and 6 bases from J, the gap between germline ends came to 17 bases. The CDR3 runs 15 residues. Here the CDR3 DNA reads TGTGCCAGCAGTTTACCCCGGGACACCTTCGTCGAGCAGTACTTC. Protein: CASSLPRDTFVEQYF.

This clonotype was detected only a few times. The rearrangement joins TRBV10-2 to TRBJ1-1, with TRBD1 as a possible D gene (5 bases). The CDR3 runs to 14 residues. V lost 6 bases, J lost 2 bases, and 13 bases lay in between. Germline V gene lookup returns CDR1 WSHSY and CDR2 SAAADI. The CDR3, as DNA: TGCGCCAGCAGATGGACGGGGGGAAACACTGAAGCTTTCTTT. It is translated as CASRWTGGNTEAFF.

This chain connects TRBV7-9 to TRBJ2-2, with D maybe TRBD2 (6 bases). The germline V and J ends were trimmed by 5 bases and 4 bases, with 14 bases remaining between them. CDR3 length equals 15 residues. Looked up from germline, CDR1 is SEHNR and CDR2 is FQNEAQ (reference sequence). The CDR3 nucleotides read TGTGCCAGCAGCCATAGCGGACGAGGCACCGGGGAGCTGTTTTTT. This translates into CASSHSGRGTGELFF.

The sample holds a few counts of this clonotype. The gene calls are TRBV11-3 and TRBJ2-2, with D perhaps matching TRBD1 or TRBD2 (6 bases each). The V gene's germline CDR1 is SGHNT and CDR2 YENEEA. With 5 bases removed from V and 3 bases from J, the gap between germline ends came to 13 bases. The CDR3 contains 15 residues. CDR3 region: CASSPGGRDTGELFF. The CDR3, as DNA: TGTGCCAGCAGCCCCGGGGGCAGAGACACCGGGGAGCTGTTTTTT.

This chain links TRBV4-3 with TRBJ1-1; 11 positions match TRBD1. In germline, CDR1 is LGHNA, CDR2 YSLEER. The CDR3 consists of 14 residues. The trim removed 5 bases at V and 5 bases at J, leaving 4 bases unmatched. CDR3 sequence: CASSGQGARTEAFF. The CDR3 coding sequence is TGCGCCAGCAGCGGACAGGGGGCTAGAACTGAAGCTTTCTTT.

The gene calls are TRBV7-9 and TRBJ2-7; no clear D. Trimming removed 3 bases at V and 2 bases at J, with 11 bases between. The CDR3 is 14 amino acids. Germline-derived CDR1 and CDR2 are SEHNR and FQNEAQ (reference sequence). The DNA of the CDR3 is TGTGCCAGCAGCTTCGATTCTAACCCCTACGAGCAGTACTTC. Protein product: CASSFDSNPYEQYF. Looking up the rest from reference TRBV7-9 and TRBJ2-7 gives the full variable domain: DTGVSQNPRHKITKRGQNVTFRCDPISEHNRLYWYRQTLGQGPEFLTYFQNEAQLEKSRLLSDRFSAERPKGSFSTLEIQRTEQGDSAMYLCASSFDSNPYEQYFGPGTRLTVT.

This clonotype was counted at least ten times. CDR3 DNA sequence: TGCGCCAGCAGCTTAACTGGGAACACTGAAGCTTTCTTT. It is translated as CASSLTGNTEAFF. The chain recombines TRBV5-1 with TRBJ1-1; D not resolved. CDR1 and CDR2 (germline): SGHRS, YFSETQ. V was pared by 2 bases and J by 1 base, with 6 bases between. The CDR3 is made up of 13 amino acids.

This clonotype ranks as medium-sized. The chain couples TRBV29-1 to TRBJ2-3; either TRBD1 or TRBD2 may supply D (5 bases each). Germline assignment: CDR1 SQVTM and CDR2 ANQGSEA. V was cut by 3 bases and J by 6 bases, with 10 bases left in between. CDR3 length: 12 residues. CDR3 region: CSVELGDDTQYF. In DNA, the CDR3 is TGCAGCGTTGAGTTAGGGGACGATACGCAGTATTTT.

This clonotype was seen a few times. V usage is TRBV5-8 and J usage is TRBJ2-1, with D perhaps given as TRBD1 or TRBD2 (6 bases each). The germline V gene encodes CDR1 SGHTS and CDR2 YDEGEE. V was cut by 3 bases and J by 4 bases, with 17 bases left in between. This CDR3 region has 16 residues. This chain's CDR3 is CASSWGLGGSYNEQFF. The CDR3 DNA sequence: TGTGCCAGCAGCTGGGGTCTCGGGGGCTCTTACAATGAGCAGTTCTTC.

This clonotype was seen a few times. The chain links TRBV29-1 to TRBJ1-2; tentatively, D is TRBD1 (6 bases). Per the germline V gene, CDR1 is SQVTM and CDR2 is ANQGSEA. V shed 5 bases and J shed 6 bases, with 16 bases lying between them. This CDR3 contains 13 residues. DNA for the CDR3: TGCAGCGTTAGAGTCACAGGGATGAATGGCTACACCTTC. Amino acid sequence: CSVRVTGMNGYTF.

This clonotype was seen a handful of times. J is TRBJ2-7 and V is TRBV7-2; 11 bases are a match to TRBD2. The CDR3 extends over 14 amino acids. Per germline, CDR1 SGHTA and CDR2 FQGNSA. V lost 5 bases to trimming and J lost 2 bases; unmatched junction nucleotides: 2. The CDR3 reads CASSISGGAYEQYF. For the CDR3, the DNA is TGTGCCAGCAGCATTAGCGGGGGGGCCTACGAGCAGTACTTC.

This clonotype is classed as medium-sized (0.01 to 0.1%). The CDR3, as DNA: TGCGCCAGCAGCCCCCCTCCGTCGCAGACCAAGGGACTCTATGGCTACACCTTC. Translating it yields CASSPPPSQTKGLYGYTF. The chain carries TRBV4-3 and TRBJ1-2, with D possibly TRBD1 on 5 matching bases. Per germline, CDR1 LGHNA and CDR2 YSLEER. CDR3 length equals 18 residues. Deletions cut 4 bases from V and 4 bases from J, with 25 bases between.

The chain has TRBV7-8 and TRBJ2-3; the D is unclear. The CDR3 spans 15 residues. V gave up 4 bases and J gave up 6 bases, with 17 bases separating them. Per germline, CDR1 SGHVS and CDR2 FQNEAQ. The CDR3 loop is CASSSGPPKRDTQYF. CDR3 coding DNA: TGTGCCAGCAGCTCCGGGCCCCCTAAAAGGGATACGCAGTATTTT.

A few counts support this clonotype. V and J are TRBV12-3 or TRBV12-4 and TRBJ2-3; D possibly corresponds to TRBD2 (6 bases). V lost 8 bases, J lost 5 bases, and 17 bases lay in between. The CDR3 is 14 amino acids. CDR3 in DNA: TGTGCCAGCGCGCGGGACTTTCGAGGAGATACGCAGTATTTT. Amino acid sequence: CASARDFRGDTQYF.

A few counts support this clonotype. The chain uses TRBV12-3 or TRBV12-4 and TRBJ1-2, with D perhaps TRBD1 (5 bases). The CDR3 runs 13 residues. V was trimmed by 6 bases and J by 8 bases, leaving 16 bases between them. CDR3 loop: CASRGEGDWGYTF. In DNA, the CDR3 is TGTGCCAGCAGGGGCGAAGGGGACTGGGGCTACACCTTC.

This clonotype was detected many times. V and J are TRBV7-8 and TRBJ2-7; TRBD1 agrees at 7 bases. The CDR3 covers 13 residues. Germline loops: CDR1 SGHVS, CDR2 FQNEAQ. V was clipped by 3 bases and J by 3 bases; unmatched bases: 2. DNA for the CDR3: TGTGCCAGCAGCTTTAGACAGGGCTACGAGCAGTACGTC. This sequence encodes CASSFRQGYEQYV.

This clonotype has just a few counts. V is TRBV7-3 and J is TRBJ2-1, with D perhaps TRBD2 (6 bases). Deletions cut 3 bases from V and 10 bases from J, with 7 bases between. The CDR3 contains 11 residues. CDR1 and CDR2 from the germline V gene are SGHTA and FQGTGA. The CDR3 bases are TGTGCCAGCAGCTTTGGGGGGGAGCAGTTCTTC. Its protein product is CASSFGGEQFF.